This entry describes one TCR beta chain. Its antigen is not identified. The data originate from a study of T-cell memory formation after mild COVID-19. Findings of the study overall: Largely, contracting CD4+ clones fell within CM and EM, and contracting CD8+ clones within EMRA.

TCRdb processed the 5' RACE reads anew with MiXCR; each CDR3 protein has one entry. This table holds about 140,000 distinct CDR3 sequences, roughly 13% found once. The CDR3 spans 13 residues. The ends were cut back, 1 base at V and 1 base at J, with 5 bases in the middle. Germline-derived CDR1 and CDR2 are SGHDT and YYEEEE. The source material was PBMCs or a T cell subset sorted from them (not recorded which). The gene calls are TRBV5-6 and TRBJ1-1; no definite D call. The origin of this receptor is an adult woman who had mild COVID-19 (a few samples of this study predate the infection). Cell type and time point are not known. The CDR3 region is CASSLRRNTEAFF. In DNA, the CDR3 is TGTGCCAGCAGCTTGCGTCGGAACACTGAAGCTTTCTTT.